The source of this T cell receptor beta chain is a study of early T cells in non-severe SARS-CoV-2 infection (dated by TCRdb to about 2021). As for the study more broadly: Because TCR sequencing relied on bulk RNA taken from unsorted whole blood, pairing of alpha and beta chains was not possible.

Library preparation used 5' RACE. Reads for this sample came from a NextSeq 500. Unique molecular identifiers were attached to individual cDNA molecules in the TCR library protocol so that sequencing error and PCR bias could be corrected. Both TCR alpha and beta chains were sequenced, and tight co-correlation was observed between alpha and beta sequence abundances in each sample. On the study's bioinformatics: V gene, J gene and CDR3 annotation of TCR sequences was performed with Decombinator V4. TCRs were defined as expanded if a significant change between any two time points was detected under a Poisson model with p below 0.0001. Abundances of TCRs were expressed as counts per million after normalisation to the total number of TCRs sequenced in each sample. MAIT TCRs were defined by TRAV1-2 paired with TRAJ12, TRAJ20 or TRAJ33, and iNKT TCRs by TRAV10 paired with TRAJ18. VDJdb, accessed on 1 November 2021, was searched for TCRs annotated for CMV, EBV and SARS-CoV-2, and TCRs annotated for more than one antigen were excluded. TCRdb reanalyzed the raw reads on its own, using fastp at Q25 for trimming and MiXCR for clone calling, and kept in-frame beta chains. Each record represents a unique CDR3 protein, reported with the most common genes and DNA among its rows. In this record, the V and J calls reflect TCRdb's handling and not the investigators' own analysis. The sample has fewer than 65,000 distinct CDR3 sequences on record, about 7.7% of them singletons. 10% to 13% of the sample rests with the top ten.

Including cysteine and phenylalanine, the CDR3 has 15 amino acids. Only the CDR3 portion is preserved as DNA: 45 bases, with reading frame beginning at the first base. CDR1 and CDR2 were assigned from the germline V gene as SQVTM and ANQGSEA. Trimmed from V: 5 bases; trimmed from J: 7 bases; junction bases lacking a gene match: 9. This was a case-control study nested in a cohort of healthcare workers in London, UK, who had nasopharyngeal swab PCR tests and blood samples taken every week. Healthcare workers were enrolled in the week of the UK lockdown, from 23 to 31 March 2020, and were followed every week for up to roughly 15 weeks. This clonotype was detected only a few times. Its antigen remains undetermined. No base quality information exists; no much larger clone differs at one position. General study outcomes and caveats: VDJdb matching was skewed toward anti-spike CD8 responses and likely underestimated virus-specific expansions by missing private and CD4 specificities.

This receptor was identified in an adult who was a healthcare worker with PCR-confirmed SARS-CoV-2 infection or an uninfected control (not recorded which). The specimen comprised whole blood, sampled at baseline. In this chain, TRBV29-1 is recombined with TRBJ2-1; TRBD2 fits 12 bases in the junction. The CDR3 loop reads CSVTARLAGANEQFF. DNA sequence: TGCAGCGTTACCGCCCGACTAGCGGGAGCTAATGAGCAGTTCTTC.